This T cell receptor beta chain came from a study of identical twins. Study observations and caveats: A partial confounding effect on zero-insertion analyses could come from invariant MAIT and iNKT cells.

Ten or more counts support this clonotype. Its target is unknown. The length of the CDR3 is 14 residues. CDR1 is MDHEN, CDR2 SYDVKM, per germline. Trimming at V came to 5 bases and at J to 0 bases, leaving 4 bases not matched to a gene. TCRdb fed the 5' RACE reads into MiXCR, producing one record per CDR3 protein. The table lists 600,000 to 800,000 distinct CDR3 sequences, 21% of them singletons. This same sample was also part of a study on T cells expressing NK-cell markers. That source notes: With respect to HCMV, seven of the eight sequenced donors were seropositive, and one was seronegative.

Sequencing used PBMCs. The V and J genes are TRBV28 and TRBJ2-7; 7 positions match TRBD2. The sequence was obtained from a woman aged 18 to 35 in good health. The CDR3 DNA sequence: TGTGCCAGCAGTCGGGGAGGGGCCTCCTACGAGCAGTACTTC. Amino acids: CASSRGGASYEQYF.